This is a list of T cell receptor beta chains from one sample in a study of response to subunit inactivated influenza vaccine. TCRdb called the RT-PCR reads again in MiXCR, with one record for every CDR3 protein. The table shows roughly 150,000 distinct CDR3 sequences, with roughly a tenth occurring only once. The input for sequencing was non-naive T cells sorted from PBMCs, taken more than 35 days after vaccination. The receptors shown here come from a middle-aged man who received an inactivated influenza vaccine. CDR3s include the opening cysteine and the closing phenylalanine or tryptophan. A D gene is named only where the DNA matches it firmly. Clone size, where shown, is once, few, many, or a class for clones that have expanded.

j_call d_call clone_size cdr3_length v_call cdr3_nt cdr3_aa
TRBJ2-7 . . 13 TRBV7-2 TGTGCCAGCAGCTTTAAAGGCGGCTACGAGCAGTACTTC CASSFKGGYEQYF
TRBJ2-2 . many 15 TRBV20-1 TGCAGTGCTAGACGGGGGACAGCCGACACCGGGGAGCTGTTTTTT CSARRGTADTGELFF
TRBJ2-3 . . 11 TRBV5-8 TGTGCCAGCAGCTTCAGGTATACGCAGTATTTT CASSFRYTQYF
TRBJ2-5 . few 16 TRBV27 TGTGCCAGCAGTAAATGGGGACACCTGGACCAAGAGACCCAGTACTTC CASSKWGHLDQETQYF
TRBJ2-5 . . 14 TRBV11-2 TGTGCCAGCAGCCCCGACAACCACCAAGAGACCCAGTACTTC CASSPDNHQETQYF
TRBJ2-1 TRBD1 . 16 TRBV19 TGTGCCAGTAGCCTGGGCGGGACAGGGGGCGACGGGGAGCAGTTCTTC CASSLGGTGGDGEQFF
TRBJ2-5 TRBD2 many 15 TRBV12-3/TRBV12-4 TGTGCCAGCAGTCCCCTTGCGGGAGGCGAAGAGACCCAGTACTTC CASSPLAGGEETQYF
TRBJ2-7 . . 13 TRBV6-2/TRBV6-3 TGTGCCAGCAGCTCACGCCCCGACTACGAGCAGTACTTC CASSSRPDYEQYF
TRBJ1-6 . many 15 TRBV4-1 TGCGCCAGCAGCCAAGCCCGGGGGGGAAATTCACCCCTCCACTTT CASSQARGGNSPLHF
TRBJ2-6 . . 15 TRBV27 TGTGCCAGCAGTGCCCAGGGGACTGGGGCCAACGTCCTGACTTTC CASSAQGTGANVLTF
TRBJ2-5 . . 15 TRBV7-2 TGTGCCAGCAGCTTCCCGACCCGGGGGCAAGAGACCCAGTACTTC CASSFPTRGQETQYF
TRBJ1-1 . many 14 TRBV3-1 TGTGCCAGCAGAGACAGAAACTTGAACACTGAAGCTTTCTTT CASRDRNLNTEAFF
TRBJ2-5 . few 16 TRBV12-3/TRBV12-4 TGTGCCAGCAGTCCTCCCCGACTAGAAGGGCAAGAGACCCAGTACTTC CASSPPRLEGQETQYF
TRBJ2-7 . . 15 TRBV7-2 TGTGCCAGCAGCTTAGATAGGGGGAGATTCTACGAGCAGTACTTC CASSLDRGRFYEQYF
TRBJ2-1 . . 18 TRBV11-2 TGTGCCAGCAGCTTAGAATCCTCTATCCTTCGGACCGCTCTCCAGCAGTTCTTC CASSLESSILRTALQQFF
TRBJ2-5 . . 14 TRBV2 TGTGCCAGCTACCGACAGGTGGTAAAAGAGACCCAGTACTTC CASYRQVVKETQYF
TRBJ2-1 TRBD2 few 16 TRBV15 TGTGCCACCAGCAGCCGGCAGCGGGGGGCCTACAATGAGCAGTTCTTC CATSSRQRGAYNEQFF
TRBJ1-6 TRBD1 many 15 TRBV6-1 TGTGCCAGCAGTACGACAGGGGGTTCCAATTCACCCCTCCACTTT CASSTTGGSNSPLHF
TRBJ2-1 . few 12 TRBV7-8 TGTGCCAGCAGCCGCGCCTTGGATGAGCAGTTCTTC CASSRALDEQFF
TRBJ2-7 TRBD1 . 14 TRBV28 TGTGCCAGCAGTCCGTGGACAGGGAACTTCGAGCAGTACTTC CASSPWTGNFEQYF
TRBJ2-1 TRBD2 few 16 TRBV13 TGTGCCAGCAGCCCTCCTAGCGGGAACTCCTACAATGAGCAGTTCTTC CASSPPSGNSYNEQFF
TRBJ2-1 TRBD1 . 13 TRBV2 TGTGCCGGCTCGACAGGGTACGCAAATGAGCAGTTCTTC CAGSTGYANEQFF
TRBJ2-4 TRBD1 . 14 TRBV20-1 TGCAGTGCCGCCCCGGGACAGGGAGAAAACATTCAGTACTTC CSAAPGQGENIQYF
TRBJ1-3 TRBD1 few 14 TRBV20-1 TGCAGTGCTAGAGCTGGACAGGGAGGAAACACCATATATTTT CSARAGQGGNTIYF
TRBJ2-4 . many 14 TRBV7-2 TGTGCCAGCAGCTTAACAGGCCGCAAAAACATTCAGTACTTC CASSLTGRKNIQYF